The present entry profiles one T cell receptor (beta chain) with its context. The antigen is not known. This sample is drawn from a study of cytomegalovirus exposure and HLA in healthy donors. CDR1 MNHNS and CDR2 SASEGT come from the germline V gene. The length of the CDR3 is 13 residues. Unmatched junction bases numbered 5, after V lost 5 bases and J lost 6 bases. Regarding the study as a whole: Relative to the 666-donor mean, N-insertions were reportedly fewer in an Asian-associated ancestry cluster in a later analysis. The study recorded over 150 TCR beta chains that were cytomegalovirus-associated. Sequencing probably produced one cluster of sequence variants that were highly shared.

13 Jbeta primers and 60 Vbeta primers were used for the PCR. Assay used: immunoSEQ multiplex PCR; TCRdb lists only in-frame clones, some missing. The sample includes around 100,000 clones, about 80% of them seen just once. The source material was PBMCs. The V gene is TRBV6-1, the J gene TRBJ2-7; TRBD1 agrees at 9 bases. This TCR derives from a man aged 40-49 years in good health and CMV-seronegative. This CDR3 is CASSLGQGSEQYF. The DNA for the CDR3 is TGTGCCAGCAGTTTGGGACAGGGTAGCGAGCAGTACTTC.